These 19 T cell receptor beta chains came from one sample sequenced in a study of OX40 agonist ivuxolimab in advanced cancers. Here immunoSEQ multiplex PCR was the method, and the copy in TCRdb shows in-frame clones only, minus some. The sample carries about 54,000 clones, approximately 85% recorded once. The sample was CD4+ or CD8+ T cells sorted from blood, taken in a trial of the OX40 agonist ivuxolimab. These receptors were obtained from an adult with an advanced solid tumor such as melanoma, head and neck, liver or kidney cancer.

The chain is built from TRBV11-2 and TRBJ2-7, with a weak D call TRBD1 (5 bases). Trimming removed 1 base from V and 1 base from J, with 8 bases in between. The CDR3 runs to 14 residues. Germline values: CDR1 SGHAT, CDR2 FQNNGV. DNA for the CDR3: TGTGCCAGCAGCTTAGGGACACGATCCTACGAGCAGTACTTC. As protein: CASSLGTRSYEQYF.

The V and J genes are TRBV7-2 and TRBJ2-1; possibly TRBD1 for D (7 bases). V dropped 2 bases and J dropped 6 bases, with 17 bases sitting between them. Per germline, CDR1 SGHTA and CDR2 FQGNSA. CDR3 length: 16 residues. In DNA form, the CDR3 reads TGTGCCAGCAGCTTATGGTTGGGCAGGGGGGTCAATGAGCAGTTCTTC. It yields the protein CASSLWLGRGVNEQFF.

CDR3 loop: CASSLGGAEDTQYF. The CDR3 DNA sequence: TGTGCCAGCAGTCTAGGGGGAGCTGAAGATACGCAGTATTTT. The gene calls are TRBV11-3 and TRBJ2-3; TRBD1 might be the D (6 bases). Germline assignment: CDR1 SGHNT and CDR2 YENEEA. The CDR3 extends over 14 amino acids. V shed 6 bases and J shed 5 bases, with 15 bases lying between them.

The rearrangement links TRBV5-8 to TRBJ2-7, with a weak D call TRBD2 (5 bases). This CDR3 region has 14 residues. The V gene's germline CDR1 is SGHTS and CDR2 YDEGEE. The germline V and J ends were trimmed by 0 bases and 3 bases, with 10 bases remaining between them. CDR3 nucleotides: TGTGCCAGCAGCTTGGGGGGAGTGAGCTACGAGCAGTACTTC. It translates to CASSLGGVSYEQYF.

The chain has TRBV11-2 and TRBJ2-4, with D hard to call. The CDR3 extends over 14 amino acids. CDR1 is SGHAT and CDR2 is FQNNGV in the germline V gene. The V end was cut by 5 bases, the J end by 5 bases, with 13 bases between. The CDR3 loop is CASSPSARQNIQYF. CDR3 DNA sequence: TGTGCCAGCAGCCCCTCAGCCCGTCAAAACATTCAGTACTTC.

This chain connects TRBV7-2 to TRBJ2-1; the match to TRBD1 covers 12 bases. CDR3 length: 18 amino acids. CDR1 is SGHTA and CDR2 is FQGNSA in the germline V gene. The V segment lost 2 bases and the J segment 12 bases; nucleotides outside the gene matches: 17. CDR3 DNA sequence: TGTGCCAGCAGCTTATCATTTGGTGGGACAGGGGGCGCGAGAAGGCAGTTCTTC. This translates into CASSLSFGGTGGARRQFF.

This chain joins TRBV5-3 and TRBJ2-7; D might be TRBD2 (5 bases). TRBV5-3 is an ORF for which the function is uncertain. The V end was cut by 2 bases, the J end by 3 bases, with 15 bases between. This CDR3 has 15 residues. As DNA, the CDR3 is TGTGCCAGAAGCTTCGGGGTGCATGAGGGCTACGAGCAGTACTTC. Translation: CARSFGVHEGYEQYF.

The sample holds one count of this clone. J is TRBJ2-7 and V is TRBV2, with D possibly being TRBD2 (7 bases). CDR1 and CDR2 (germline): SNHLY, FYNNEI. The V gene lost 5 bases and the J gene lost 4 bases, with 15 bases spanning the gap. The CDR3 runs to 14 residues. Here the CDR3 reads CASSRQGRVYEQYF. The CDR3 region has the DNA TGTGCCAGCAGTAGGCAGGGGAGGGTTTACGAGCAGTACTTC.

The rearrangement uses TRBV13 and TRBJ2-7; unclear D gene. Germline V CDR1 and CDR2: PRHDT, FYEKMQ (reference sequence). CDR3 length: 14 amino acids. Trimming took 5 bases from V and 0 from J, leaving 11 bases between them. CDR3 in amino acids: CASSLDATSYEQYF. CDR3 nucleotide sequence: TGTGCCAGCAGCCTAGATGCCACCTCCTACGAGCAGTACTTC.

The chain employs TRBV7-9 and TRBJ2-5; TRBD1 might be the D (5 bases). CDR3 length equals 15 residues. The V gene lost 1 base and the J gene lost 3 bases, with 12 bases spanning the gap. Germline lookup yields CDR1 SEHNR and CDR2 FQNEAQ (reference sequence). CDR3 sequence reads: CASSLGLAGKETQYF. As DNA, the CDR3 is TGTGCCAGCAGCTTAGGTTTGGCAGGGAAAGAGACCCAGTACTTC.

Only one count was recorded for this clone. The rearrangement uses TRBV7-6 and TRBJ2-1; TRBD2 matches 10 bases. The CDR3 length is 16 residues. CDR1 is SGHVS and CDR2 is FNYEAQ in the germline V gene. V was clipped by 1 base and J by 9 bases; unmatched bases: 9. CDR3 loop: CASSLVPAGGLGEQFF. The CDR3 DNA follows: TGTGCCAGCAGCTTAGTTCCAGCGGGAGGGTTGGGTGAGCAGTTCTTC. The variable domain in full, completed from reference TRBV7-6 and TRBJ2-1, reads GAGVSQSPRYKVTKRGQDVALRCDPISGHVSLYWYRQALGQGPEFLTYFNYEAQQDKSGLPNDRFSAERPEGSISTLTIQRTEQRDSAMYRCASSLVPAGGLGEQFFGPGTRLTVL.

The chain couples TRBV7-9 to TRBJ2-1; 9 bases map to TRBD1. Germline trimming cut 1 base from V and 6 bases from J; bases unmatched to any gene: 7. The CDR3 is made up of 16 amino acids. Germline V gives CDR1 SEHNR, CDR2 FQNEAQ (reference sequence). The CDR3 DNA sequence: TGTGCCAGCAGCTTAGATCGAAGACAGGGGGGCAATGAGCAGTTCTTC. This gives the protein CASSLDRRQGGNEQFF.

Written as DNA, the CDR3 is TGTGCCAGCAGTTTAGGAGTGTCTGGAGAAAAACTGTTTTTT. Translation: CASSLGVSGEKLFF. This rearrangement joins TRBV28 to TRBJ1-4; D gene unclear. Trimming cost V 2 bases and J 8 bases, with 12 bases left between them. Germline CDR1 is MDHEN and CDR2 is SYDVKM. The CDR3 sequence is 14 residues long.

CDR3 residues: CASSGDRGQTQYF. The CDR3 DNA reads TGTGCCAGCAGTGGGGACAGGGGCCAGACCCAGTACTTC. The genes are TRBV6-5 and TRBJ2-5; 10 bases map to TRBD1. The germline V gene encodes CDR1 MNHEY and CDR2 SVGAGI. The CDR3 covers 13 residues. V lost 5 bases, J lost 6 bases, and 3 bases stayed unmatched.

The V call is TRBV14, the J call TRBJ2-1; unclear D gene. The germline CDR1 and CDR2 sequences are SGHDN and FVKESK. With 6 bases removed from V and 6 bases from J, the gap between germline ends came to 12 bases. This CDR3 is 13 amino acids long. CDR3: CASSYGQTNEQFF. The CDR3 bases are TGTGCCAGCAGTTATGGGCAAACCAATGAGCAGTTCTTC.

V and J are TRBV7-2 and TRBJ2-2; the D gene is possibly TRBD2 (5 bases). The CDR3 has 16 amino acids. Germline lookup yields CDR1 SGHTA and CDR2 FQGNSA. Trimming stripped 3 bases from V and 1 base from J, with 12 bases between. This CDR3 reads CASSFLPGVNTGELFF. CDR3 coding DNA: TGTGCCAGCAGCTTTTTGCCCGGGGTGAACACCGGGGAGCTGTTTTTT.

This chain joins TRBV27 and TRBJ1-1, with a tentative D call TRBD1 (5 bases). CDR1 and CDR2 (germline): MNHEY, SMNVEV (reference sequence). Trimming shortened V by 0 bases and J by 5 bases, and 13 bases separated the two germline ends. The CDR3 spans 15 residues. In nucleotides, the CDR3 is TGTGCCAGCAGTTTATCGGGGCGGCCGTGGACTGAAGCTTTCTTT. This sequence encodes CASSLSGRPWTEAFF.

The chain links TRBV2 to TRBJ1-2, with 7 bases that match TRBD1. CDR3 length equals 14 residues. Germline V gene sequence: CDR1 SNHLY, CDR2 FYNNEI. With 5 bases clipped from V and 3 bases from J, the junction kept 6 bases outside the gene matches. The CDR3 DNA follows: TGTGCCAGCAGTCGGGACAGCCTGCACTATGGCTACACCTTC. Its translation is CASSRDSLHYGYTF.

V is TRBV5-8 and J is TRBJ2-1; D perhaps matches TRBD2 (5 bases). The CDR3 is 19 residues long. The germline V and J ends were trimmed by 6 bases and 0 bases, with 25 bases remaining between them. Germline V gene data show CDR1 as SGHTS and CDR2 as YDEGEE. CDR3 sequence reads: CASIPRGVAYSSSYNEQFF. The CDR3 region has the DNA TGTGCCAGCATCCCTCGGGGTGTGGCGTACAGTAGCTCCTACAATGAGCAGTTCTTC.